A selection of T cell receptor beta chains follows, all from one sample in a study of T-cell memory formation after mild COVID-19. TCRdb re-derived calls from the 5' RACE reads in MiXCR, one entry per CDR3 protein. The table includes 260,000 or so distinct CDR3 sequences, roughly a sixth detected once. The sequenced sample was PBMCs or a T cell subset sorted from them (not recorded which). These receptor sequences come from a man younger than 35 who had mild COVID-19 (a few samples of this study predate the infection). Cell type and time point are not known. Each CDR3 is given with its conserved first and last residue. D genes are given only for firm matches. Clone size is given for some rows only: seen once, a few or many times, or a class if the clone is expanded.

j_gene	d_gene	v_gene	abundance	CDR3aa	CDR3nt
TRBJ1-1	NA	TRBV29-1	NA	CSVEDEGGLTEAFF	TGCAGCGTTGAAGATGAAGGGGGGCTCACTGAAGCTTTCTTT
TRBJ2-7	NA	TRBV5-4	many	CASSPGDSSYEQYF	TGTGCCAGCAGCCCGGGGGACAGCAGCTACGAGCAGTACTTC
TRBJ2-7	TRBD1	TRBV6-5	NA	CASSLKKDRGFHEQYF	TGTGCCAGCAGTCTGAAAAAGGACAGGGGGTTCCACGAGCAGTACTTC
TRBJ2-5	TRBD2	TRBV20-1	many	CSASDFSRGGETQYF	TGCAGTGCTAGCGATTTTTCGCGGGGGGGAGAGACCCAGTACTTC
TRBJ1-4	NA	TRBV7-9	NA	CASSLDGRSTNEKLFF	TGTGCCAGCAGCCTAGACGGAAGATCAACTAATGAAAAACTGTTTTTT
TRBJ2-5	NA	TRBV7-2	NA	CASSSLQETQYF	TGTGCCAGCAGCTCGCTGCAAGAGACCCAGTACTTC
TRBJ1-1	NA	TRBV6-1	NA	CASSEWAEAFF	TGTGCCAGCAGTGAATGGGCTGAAGCTTTCTTT
TRBJ1-1	NA	TRBV3-1	few	CASSHQPNTEAFF	TGTGCCAGCAGCCACCAGCCGAACACTGAAGCTTTCTTT
TRBJ2-5	NA	TRBV12-3/TRBV12-4	NA	CASRYFQETQYF	TGTGCCAGCAGATACTTCCAAGAGACCCAGTACTTC
TRBJ1-2	NA	TRBV7-2	few	CASSARDNYGYTF	TGTGCCAGCAGCGCCCGGGACAACTATGGCTACACCTTC
TRBJ1-4	NA	TRBV7-2	NA	CASSFAPDSGEKLFF	TGTGCCAGCAGCTTTGCACCGGACAGTGGGGAAAAACTGTTTTTT
TRBJ1-3	NA	TRBV5-1	once	CASSYSRGNTIYF	TGCGCCAGCAGCTACAGCAGAGGAAACACCATATATTTT
TRBJ2-3	TRBD2	TRBV12-3/TRBV12-4	few	CASSGLRGGADTQYF	TGTGCCAGCAGTGGTCTGCGGGGGGGCGCGGATACGCAGTATTTT
TRBJ2-6	NA	TRBV12-3/TRBV12-4	few	CASSLAGTSPVLTF	TGTGCCAGCAGTCTGGCCGGGACCTCCCCAGTCCTGACTTTC
TRBJ2-3	TRBD1	TRBV7-2	few	CASSSPGQDTDTQYF	TGTGCCAGCAGCTCACCAGGACAGGACACAGATACGCAGTATTTT
TRBJ2-3	TRBD1	TRBV6-1	few	CASTGGAGTDTQYF	TGTGCCAGCACAGGGGGCGCGGGCACAGATACGCAGTATTTT
TRBJ2-3	TRBD2	TRBV7-2	NA	CASSLVASGGASGTQYF	TGTGCCAGCAGCTTAGTCGCGAGCGGGGGGGCCTCTGGTACGCAGTATTTT
TRBJ2-1	TRBD2	TRBV4-3	NA	CASSHGTSGDEQFF	TGCGCCAGCAGCCACGGGACTAGCGGGGATGAGCAGTTCTTC
TRBJ1-5	NA	TRBV5-1	NA	CASSSVPGGEGGNQPQHF	TGCGCCAGCAGCTCCGTCCCCGGGGGGGAAGGTGGAAATCAGCCCCAGCATTTT
TRBJ2-3	TRBD2	TRBV20-1	few	CSARASTSGGGDTQYF	TGCAGTGCTAGAGCCTCCACTAGCGGGGGCGGGGATACGCAGTATTTT
TRBJ2-6	NA	TRBV7-9	few	CASSAPGHPGANVLTF	TGTGCCAGCAGCGCACCGGGACATCCAGGGGCCAACGTCCTGACTTTC
TRBJ2-3	NA	TRBV24-1	NA	CATSDSDGYTDTQYF	TGTGCCACCAGTGATTCTGACGGATACACAGATACGCAGTATTTT
TRBJ2-3	TRBD2	TRBV2	NA	CASSLLAGTKYF	TGTGCCAGCAGTCTACTAGCGGGTACGAAGTATTTT
TRBJ2-3	TRBD1	TRBV5-1	NA	CASSPLGQGNTDTQYF	TGCGCCAGCAGCCCGCTGGGACAGGGGAACACAGATACGCAGTATTTT
TRBJ1-1	NA	TRBV7-9	NA	CASSPLMNTEAFF	TGTGCCAGCAGCCCCTTAATGAACACTGAAGCTTTCTTT
TRBJ1-2	NA	TRBV12-3/TRBV12-4	few	CASRPGAGYTF	TGTGCCAGCAGACCAGGGGCCGGCTACACCTTC
TRBJ2-3	NA	TRBV2	NA	CASSESGSGWSF	TGTGCCAGCAGTGAATCGGGGAGCGGATGGTCTTTT
TRBJ2-7	NA	TRBV7-8	NA	CASSPQITYEQYF	TGTGCCAGCAGCCCTCAAATAACCTACGAGCAGTACTTC
TRBJ2-5	NA	TRBV12-3/TRBV12-4	many	CASRYTGSQETQYF	TGTGCCAGCAGGTATACGGGATCGCAAGAGACCCAGTACTTC
TRBJ2-5	NA	TRBV2	few	CASSDQTPRETQYF	TGTGCCAGCAGTGACCAGACCCCCCGGGAGACCCAGTACTTC
TRBJ1-2	NA	TRBV7-9	NA	CASSLVPNYGYTF	TGTGCCAGCAGCTTAGTCCCGAACTATGGCTACACCTTC
TRBJ1-5	NA	TRBV7-2	NA	CASSLAGRNSNQPQHF	TGTGCCAGCAGCTTAGCTGGACGGAATAGCAATCAGCCCCAGCATTTT
TRBJ2-2	TRBD2	TRBV7-8	few	CASSHYPGRRGLSGELFF	TGTGCCAGCAGCCACTACCCCGGGAGGCGGGGGTTAAGCGGGGAGCTGTTTTTT
TRBJ2-1	NA	TRBV4-1	NA	CASSHRPQGRHEQFF	TGCGCCAGCAGTCACCGACCACAGGGAAGGCATGAGCAGTTCTTC
TRBJ1-1	NA	TRBV5-1	NA	CASSLFGGPNTEAFF	TGCGCCAGCAGCTTGTTCGGGGGTCCGAACACTGAAGCTTTCTTT
TRBJ2-7	TRBD1	TRBV7-2	few	CASSFRRTGYEQYF	TGTGCCAGCAGCTTTAGGAGGACAGGGTACGAGCAGTACTTC
TRBJ2-7	NA	TRBV6-2/TRBV6-3	few	CASRRGDEQYF	TGTGCCAGCAGGAGGGGAGACGAGCAGTACTTC
TRBJ2-5	NA	TRBV20-1	NA	CSARHETQYF	TGCAGTGCGCGACACGAGACCCAGTACTTC
TRBJ1-2	NA	TRBV9	NA	CASSGGDRDYGYTF	TGTGCCAGCAGCGGTGGAGACAGAGACTATGGCTACACCTTC
TRBJ1-2	NA	TRBV4-2	NA	CASSQERVGNYGYTF	TGTGCCAGCAGCCAAGAACGAGTGGGTAACTATGGCTACACCTTC
TRBJ1-1	NA	TRBV11-2	few	CASSLVQDTEAFF	TGTGCCAGCAGCTTAGTACAGGACACTGAAGCTTTCTTT
TRBJ2-3	NA	TRBV9	few	CASSVGRVDTQYF	TGTGCCAGCAGCGTAGGGCGAGTGGATACGCAGTATTTT
TRBJ1-2	NA	TRBV3-1	NA	CASSQEKGFDYGYTF	TGTGCCAGCAGCCAAGAAAAGGGATTCGACTATGGCTACACCTTC
TRBJ2-2	TRBD1	TRBV11-2	NA	CASRNLRGQGRTGELFF	TGTGCCAGCCGAAACCTTCGGGGACAGGGGCGCACCGGGGAGCTGTTTTTT
TRBJ2-2	NA	TRBV2	NA	CASTSSRLNTGELFF	TGTGCCAGCACCAGCAGTAGGTTGAACACCGGGGAGCTGTTTTTT
TRBJ2-5	TRBD2	TRBV20-1	few	CSAPSPPERGGQETQYF	TGCAGTGCGCCTAGTCCGCCTGAGCGGGGGGGGCAAGAGACCCAGTACTTC
TRBJ2-2	NA	TRBV12-3/TRBV12-4	few	CASSQREVGELFF	TGTGCCAGCAGTCAGAGGGAGGTCGGGGAGCTGTTTTTT
TRBJ2-2	TRBD1	TRBV6-5	few	CASSSGTGYAGELFF	TGTGCCAGCAGCTCCGGGACAGGGTACGCCGGGGAGCTGTTTTTT
TRBJ2-5	TRBD1	TRBV20-1	NA	CSARYRGETQYF	TGCAGTGCTAGGTACAGGGGCGAGACCCAGTACTTC
TRBJ1-4	NA	TRBV4-1	NA	CASSQDLRWSEKLFF	TGCGCCAGCAGCCAAGACTTGAGGTGGAGTGAAAAACTGTTTTTT
TRBJ1-1	TRBD1	TRBV5-1	few	CASGSSQGQLEAFF	TGCGCCAGCGGATCCTCCCAGGGACAGCTCGAAGCTTTCTTT
TRBJ2-3	NA	TRBV7-2	NA	CASTLSYTDTQYF	TGTGCCAGCACCCTTTCCTACACAGATACGCAGTATTTT
TRBJ2-5	NA	TRBV3-1	few	CASRVGGETQYF	TGTGCCAGCAGAGTTGGGGGCGAGACCCAGTACTTC